Shown below are 15 T cell receptor beta chains from a single sample sequenced in a study of T cell responses to AZD1222 COVID-19 vaccine. Sequencing used immunoSEQ multiplex PCR; TCRdb keeps in-frame clones, though not all of them. The repertoire holds about 170,000 clones, 80% to 95% seen once, with 1.6% in the top ten. The specimen was peripheral blood, collected on day 0 of AZD1222 vaccination. All receptors derive from an adult in good health.

V is TRBV5-1 and J is TRBJ2-3; D may be TRBD2 (5 bases). Trimming took 2 bases from V and 7 from J, leaving 14 bases between them. The CDR3 totals 14 residues. CDR1 is SGHRS and CDR2 is YFSETQ in the germline V gene. CDR3 sequence (DNA): TGCGCCAGCAGCTTCGGTCCGGGAATGAATACGCAGTATTTT. Amino acid sequence: CASSFGPGMNTQYF.

The chain is built from TRBV5-1 and TRBJ1-2, with 9 bases identical to TRBD1. The junction had 6 bases not matched to a gene; V was cut back by 4 bases and J by 2 bases. This CDR3 region has 15 residues. The V gene's germline CDR1 is SGHRS and CDR2 YFSETQ. CDR3 DNA sequence: TGCGCCAGCAGCGGCCCGGGACAGGGAAACTATGGCTACACCTTC. Translation gives CASSGPGQGNYGYTF.

CDR3 sequence: CASSRQNSPLHF. The CDR3 bases are TGTGCCAGCAGTCGACAGAATTCACCCCTCCACTTT. The chain is built from TRBV12-3 or TRBV12-4 and TRBJ1-6; D perhaps matches TRBD1 (5 bases). The V end was cut by 5 bases, the J end by 7 bases, with 6 bases between. This CDR3 is 12 amino acids long.

Here the CDR3 DNA reads TGTGCCAGCAAATTGACTAGCGGATCCTACGAGCAGTACTTC. It translates to CASKLTSGSYEQYF. The rearrangement joins TRBV11-2 to TRBJ2-7, with 9 positions matching TRBD2. Germline CDR1 and CDR2: SGHAT and FQNNGV. The CDR3 consists of 14 residues. Losses at the gene ends were 7 bases for V and 1 base for J; bases not matched to a gene: 5. The full variable domain, its missing parts supplied by reference TRBV11-2 and TRBJ2-7, is EAGVAQSPRYKIIEKRQSVAFWCNPISGHATLYWYQQILGQGPKLLIQFQNNGVVDDSQLPKDRFSAERLKGVDSTLKIQPAKLEDSAVYLCASKLTSGSYEQYFGPGTRLTVT.

The V and J genes are TRBV29-1 and TRBJ2-2; 9 nucleotides line up with TRBD1. Germline trimming cut 6 bases from V and 6 bases from J; bases unmatched to any gene: 5. CDR3 length: 13 residues. From germline, CDR1 is SQVTM and CDR2 ANQGSEA. The CDR3 DNA sequence: TGCAGCGTCGCCGGACAGGGGCCCGGGGAGCTGTTTTTT. Translated, it gives CSVAGQGPGELFF.

CDR3: CASSLPGQMNTEAFF. Written as DNA, the CDR3 is TGTGCCAGTAGTTTGCCGGGACAGATGAACACTGAAGCTTTCTTT. The genes are TRBV19 and TRBJ1-1; 7 bases map to TRBD1. CDR3 size: 15 residues. Losses at the gene ends were 5 bases for V and 0 bases for J; bases not matched to a gene: 6. In germline, CDR1 is LNHDA, CDR2 SQIVND (reference sequence). Based on the CDR3 plus reference TRBV19 and TRBJ1-1, the full variable domain is DGGITQSPKYLFRKEGQNVTLSCEQNLNHDAMYWYRQDPGQGLRLIYYSQIVNDFQKGDIAEGYSVSREKKESFPLTVTSAQKNPTAFYLCASSLPGQMNTEAFFGQGTRLTVV.

The chain is built from TRBV2 and TRBJ1-5, with D tentatively TRBD1 (6 bases). Deletions cut 3 bases from V and 4 bases from J, with 13 bases between. The CDR3 runs to 15 residues. Germline V lookup: CDR1 SNHLY, CDR2 FYNNEI. The CDR3 is CASSEWGLGNQPQHF. CDR3 nucleotides: TGTGCCAGCAGTGAGTGGGGGCTAGGTAATCAGCCCCAGCATTTT.

The chain is built from TRBV10-3 and TRBJ1-5; D remains unclear. This CDR3 comprises 14 residues. Germline assignment: CDR1 ENHRY and CDR2 SYGVKD. Trimming took off 10 bases at V and 5 bases at J, with 18 bases between the two ends. The CDR3 DNA sequence: TGTGCCACAAAAACCGAAGGAGATCATCAGCCCCAGCATTTT. It specifies CATKTEGDHQPQHF.

This chain's CDR3 is CASSLVWSSGQTNYGYTF. DNA of the CDR3: TGTGCCAGCAGCTTAGTGTGGTCGTCGGGACAGACCAACTATGGCTACACCTTC. This sequence joins TRBV7-2 and TRBJ1-2, with 7 bases lining up with TRBD1. After removal of 1 base from V and 2 bases from J, the junction contained 13 bases not matched to a gene. This CDR3 region has 18 residues. The germline V gene has CDR1 SGHTA and CDR2 FQGNSA.

This chain joins TRBV1 and TRBJ2-3; the listed D gene, TRBD2, was not tested against the DNA. TRBV1 is classified as a pseudogene. CDR3 length: 17 residues. CDR3 in amino acids: CTSSQDLTSECTDTQYF. In nucleotides, the CDR3 is TGCACCAGCAGCCAAGATCTTACTAGCGAATGCACAGATACGCAGTATTTT.

V and J are TRBV10-3 and TRBJ2-5; D gene uncertain. V was clipped by 8 bases and J by 5 bases, with 18 bases between them. Germline V gene lookup returns CDR1 ENHRY and CDR2 SYGVKD. The CDR3 has 14 residues. In nucleotides, the CDR3 is TGTGCCATCGCTGCGATGGCTTTGGAGGAGACCCAGTACTTC. It translates to CAIAAMALEETQYF.

The chain couples TRBV5-1 to TRBJ2-5; the match to TRBD2 covers 14 bases. Unmatched junction bases numbered 4, after V lost 4 bases and J lost 2 bases. The CDR3 has 16 residues. CDR1 SGHRS and CDR2 YFSETQ come from the germline V gene. The CDR3 spells CASSVRLAGGQETQYF. The CDR3 DNA sequence: TGCGCCAGCAGCGTGCGACTAGCGGGAGGGCAAGAGACCCAGTACTTC.

The CDR3 region has the DNA TGCGCCAGCAGTGAGTGGGGGGGCCTGCGCACCGGGGAGCTGTTTTTT. It is translated as CASSEWGGLRTGELFF. The chain carries TRBV10-2 and TRBJ2-2; D perhaps matches TRBD2 (7 bases). The V end was cut by 1 base, the J end by 4 bases, with 13 bases between. The CDR3 is 16 residues long. Germline values: CDR1 WSHSY, CDR2 SAAADI.

The CDR3 loop is CASSLGGGSQPQHF. For the CDR3, the DNA is TGTGCCAGCAGCTTAGGGGGCGGCTCCCAGCCCCAGCATTTT. This chain joins TRBV11-2 and TRBJ1-5, with D possibly matching TRBD1 (5 bases). The germline V gene has CDR1 SGHAT and CDR2 FQNNGV. With 1 base removed from V and 7 bases from J, the gap between germline ends came to 11 bases. CDR3 size: 14 residues.

The gene calls are TRBV11-2 and TRBJ1-6, with D possibly matching TRBD1 (6 bases). Germline lookup yields CDR1 SGHAT and CDR2 FQNNGV. The CDR3 is 17 residues long. With 1 base removed from V and 10 bases from J, the gap between germline ends came to 20 bases. The DNA for the CDR3 is TGTGCCAGCAGCTTAGTTCCTACAGGGAGGACGGGATCACCCCTCCACTTT. It is translated as CASSLVPTGRTGSPLHF.